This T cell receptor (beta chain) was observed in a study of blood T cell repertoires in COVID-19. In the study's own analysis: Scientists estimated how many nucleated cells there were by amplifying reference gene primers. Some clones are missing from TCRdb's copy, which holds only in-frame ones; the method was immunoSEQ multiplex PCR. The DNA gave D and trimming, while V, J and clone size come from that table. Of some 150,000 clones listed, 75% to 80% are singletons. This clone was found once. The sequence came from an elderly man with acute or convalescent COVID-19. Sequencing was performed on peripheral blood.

The CDR3 DNA sequence: TGTGCCAGCAGCCAGGGAAGGGACAGCTATGGCTACACCTTC. Its translation is CASSQGRDSYGYTF. The V gene is TRBV3-1 (or the pseudogene TRBV3-2), the J gene TRBJ1-2, with TRBD1 identical over 7 bases. Germline loops: CDR1 LGHDT, CDR2 YNNKEL (reference sequence). The V segment lost 3 bases and the J segment 4 bases; nucleotides outside the gene matches: 5. The CDR3 is 14 residues long.